The following is a T cell receptor beta chain sequence with its context. Only a few counts were recorded for this clone. Its antigen has not been determined. Base qualities are not at hand, and no much larger clone is one base apart. As encoded in the germline V gene, CDR1 is MGHRA while CDR2 is YSYEKL. The junction shows trimming of 4 bases on V and 7 bases on J, and the gene matches do not reach 6 bases of it. Inclusive of the bounding cysteine and phenylalanine, the CDR3 is 13 residues long. The DNA shown is the 39-base CDR3, in frame from base 1. These data belong to a study of blood T cell repertoires in COVID-19 (dated by TCRdb to the early 2020s). About the study as a whole: Samples covering the acute and convalescent phases of COVID-19 were provided by collaborators in the United States, Italy and Spain. The material from the prospective study consisted of cDNA or gDNA derived from T cells, B-cell-depleted T cells, or PBMCs. Subjects who had been exposed to COVID-19, were actively infected with it, or had recovered from it provided the deeply sampled blood TCRbeta repertoires that made up the dataset. The repertoires were released in a freely available public database meant as a resource for research on the immune response to SARS-CoV-2. The samples were drawn from two sources: the first 160 participants of the ongoing ImmuneRACE study, and approximately 1,300 subjects contributed by 6 global collaborators. Nearly every sample came with metadata listing a de-identified subject ID, COVID-19 status, age in years and sex. Where available, HLA class I and class II types were obtained from metadata supplied by the sample provider rather than from assay-based typing.

The collaborating institutions used their own protocols to collect whole blood in K2EDTA tubes. Collaborator samples were shipped for TCRbeta analysis as frozen whole blood, isolated PBMCs, or DNA extracted from either sample type. TCRbeta CDR3 regions were amplified from genomic DNA using the immunoSEQ Assay, a bias-controlled multiplex PCR. The paper's data handling went like this. The number of nucleated cells in each sample was estimated by amplification of reference gene primers within the assay. Sequence reads were collapsed and filtered to measure the absolute abundance of every unique TCRbeta CDR3 rearrangement. Productive Simpson clonality was computed per sample as the square root of Simpson's diversity index over productive rearrangements. Sourced from immuneACCESS, this table was stored by TCRdb with only in-frame sequences that have V and J called. A share of the clones is absent; for the studies checked, an unresolved V gene accounts for under half, and the remainder has no known explanation. V and J calls and clone size are those listed in that table; D and trimming were worked out from the DNA. In this sample the table shows about 120,000 clones, 70% to 85% of which occur a single time. 7% to 9.5% of the sample belongs to the ten largest clones.

Broader findings and caveats from the paper: The quantity of clinical and demographic metadata differed by source and by participant and was supplied without curation.

The receptor was derived from a man between 70 and 80 years old with active or convalescent COVID-19. Recombination connected TRBV4-1 to TRBJ2-7; TRBD1 lines up with 8 middle nucleotides. The specimen was peripheral blood. The bases read TGCGCCAGCAGCCTCCTGACAGGGGAGGAGCAGTACTTC. Its amino acids are CASSLLTGEEQYF.